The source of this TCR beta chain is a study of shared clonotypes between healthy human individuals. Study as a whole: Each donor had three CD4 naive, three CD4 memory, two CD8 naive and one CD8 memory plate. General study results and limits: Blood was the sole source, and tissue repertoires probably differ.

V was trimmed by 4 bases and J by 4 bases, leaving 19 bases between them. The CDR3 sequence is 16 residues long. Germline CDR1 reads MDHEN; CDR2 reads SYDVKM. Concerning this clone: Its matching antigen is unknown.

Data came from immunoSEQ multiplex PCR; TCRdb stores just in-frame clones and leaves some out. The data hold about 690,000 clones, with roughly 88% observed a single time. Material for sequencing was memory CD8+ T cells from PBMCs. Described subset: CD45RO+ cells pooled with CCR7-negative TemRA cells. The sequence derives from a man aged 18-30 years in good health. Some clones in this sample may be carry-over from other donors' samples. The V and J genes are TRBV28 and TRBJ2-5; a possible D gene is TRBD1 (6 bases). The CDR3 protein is CASSSSGQTFLETQYF. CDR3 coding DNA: TGTGCCAGCAGTTCGTCCGGACAGACCTTTCTAGAGACCCAGTACTTC.